The 31 T cell receptor beta chains presented below share a single source sample, sequenced in a study of T-cell reconstitution after alpha-beta-depleted transplantation in children. It was with unique molecular identifiers that the TCRbeta library was prepared. A single record per CDR3 protein comes from TCRdb applying MiXCR to the PCR reads. The sample carries 530,000 or so distinct CDR3 sequences, roughly a quarter recorded once. The sample consisted of PBMCs, taken before TCRalphabeta/CD19-depleted stem cell transplant. These receptors originate from a boy younger than two with Wiskott-Aldrich syndrome, due to receive a stem cell transplant.

The gene calls are TRBV12-3 or TRBV12-4 and TRBJ2-5, with 7 nucleotides matching TRBD2. CDR3 length: 16 amino acids. V lost 3 bases, J lost 0 bases, and 7 bases stayed unmatched. Here the CDR3 reads CASSFRLAENQETQYF. The CDR3, as DNA: TGTGCCAGCAGTTTTCGTCTAGCGGAGAACCAAGAGACCCAGTACTTC.

V and J are TRBV7-6 and TRBJ2-3, with D possibly TRBD2 on 7 matching bases. With 3 bases removed from V and 4 bases from J, the gap between germline ends came to 11 bases. Per germline, CDR1 SGHVS and CDR2 FNYEAQ. This CDR3 contains 14 residues. CDR3 DNA: TGTGCCAGCAGCTTTCGGGGGGCAGCAGATACGCAGTATTTT. Translated, it gives CASSFRGAADTQYF.

V and J are TRBV27 and TRBJ2-7; 12 bases fit TRBD2. The V segment lost 4 bases and the J segment 0 bases; nucleotides outside the gene matches: 10. The germline V gene has CDR1 MNHEY and CDR2 SMNVEV (reference sequence). The CDR3 runs 18 residues. The CDR3 bases are TGTGCCAGCAGTTCCAGCCCAGTACTAGCGGGAGGCTCCTACGAGCAGTACTTC. Protein sequence: CASSSSPVLAGGSYEQYF.

This chain joins TRBV28 and TRBJ2-7; D gene unclear. This CDR3 spans 14 amino acids. Between the trimmed V and J ends, which lost 3 bases and 2 bases, there was a span of 11 bases. Per germline, CDR1 MDHEN and CDR2 SYDVKM. As DNA, the CDR3 is TGTGCCAGCAGTTTGCTTGTACGGACCTACGAGCAGTACTTC. Encoded protein: CASSLLVRTYEQYF. The full variable domain, completed using reference TRBV28 and TRBJ2-7, is DVKVTQSSRYLVKRTGEKVFLECVQDMDHENMFWYRQDPGLGLRLIYFSYDVKMKEKGDIPEGYSVSREKKERFSLILESASTNQTSMYLCASSLLVRTYEQYFGPGTRLTVT.

This chain connects TRBV12-3 or TRBV12-4 to TRBJ2-5; D gene unclear. There are 14 residues in the CDR3. Trimming cost V 6 bases and J 5 bases, with 16 bases left between them. The CDR3 here is CASSASRARETQYF. The CDR3 nucleotides read TGTGCCAGCAGCGCTTCTAGGGCCAGGGAGACCCAGTACTTC.

This clonotype came up a few times. The chain uses TRBV20-1 and TRBJ1-5; 9 bases fit TRBD1. After removal of 5 bases from V and 2 bases from J, the junction contained 4 bases not matched to a gene. The CDR3 has 14 residues. Germline V gene sequence: CDR1 DFQATT, CDR2 SNEGSKA (reference sequence). CDR3 sequence: CSAPGQGRNQPQHF. In DNA, the CDR3 is TGCAGTGCTCCTGGACAGGGGCGCAATCAGCCCCAGCATTTT.

This clonotype has only a few counts. The chain is built from TRBV20-1 and TRBJ2-3; 8 nucleotides agree with TRBD2. The CDR3 is 15 residues long. Trimming at V came to 5 bases and at J to 0 bases, leaving 7 bases not matched to a gene. Germline lookup yields CDR1 DFQATT and CDR2 SNEGSKA (reference sequence). CDR3 sequence reads: CSAESGSLSTDTQYF. The CDR3 DNA reads as TGCAGTGCTGAAAGCGGGAGCCTCAGCACAGATACGCAGTATTTT.

The V call is TRBV5-1, the J call TRBJ2-7; TRBD2 matches 12 bases. This CDR3 is built from 17 residues. V lost 2 bases, J lost 3 bases, and 9 bases stayed unmatched. CDR1 and CDR2 (germline): SGHRS, YFSETQ. Written as DNA, the CDR3 is TGCGCCAGCAGCTTAGGACTAGCGGGAACAACCCTCTACGAGCAGTACTTC. The encoded protein is CASSLGLAGTTLYEQYF.

The chain uses TRBV12-5 and TRBJ2-2; D gene uncertain. Trimming pared 0 bases from V and 3 bases from J, leaving 17 bases between. The CDR3 extends over 18 amino acids. Germline CDR1 LGHNT, CDR2 FRNRAP. The CDR3 DNA reads as TGTGCTAGTGGTTTGGTACTTGGGCCGCCCGTGTACACCGGGGAGCTGTTTTTT. Translation gives CASGLVLGPPVYTGELFF.

This clonotype turned up a few times. V and J are TRBV12-3 or TRBV12-4 and TRBJ2-7, with 7 bases fitting TRBD2. The CDR3 is 14 residues long. V gave up 5 bases and J gave up 2 bases; unmatched junction bases: 6. The CDR3 sequence: CASSVTSWTYEQYF. CDR3 nucleotides: TGTGCCAGCAGTGTGACTAGCTGGACCTACGAGCAGTACTTC.

There are a few counts of this clonotype. V gene TRBV7-8 combines with J gene TRBJ2-4, with unresolved D. V was clipped by 5 bases and J by 0 bases, with 14 bases between them. CDR3 length: 16 amino acids. Germline V gene data show CDR1 as SGHVS and CDR2 as FQNEAQ. The CDR3 DNA reads as TGTGCCAGCAGCCCAGTTATGTCGCTAGCCAAAAACATTCAGTACTTC. Residues: CASSPVMSLAKNIQYF.

This clonotype has more than one count but fewer than ten. The germline gene is not matched at one end of the junction; a read error may be the cause. V and J are TRBV20-1 and TRBJ1-3; TRBD1 aligns across 7 bases. This CDR3 is 15 amino acids long. Looked up from germline, CDR1 is DFQATT and CDR2 is SNEGSKA (reference sequence). The CDR3 is CSATRTGSSVNTIYF. CDR3 DNA: TGCAGTGCCACCAGGACAGGCAGCTCTGTAAACACCATATATTTT.

The chain joins TRBV30 to TRBJ1-1, with TRBD1 matching 9 bases. The CDR3 length is 13 residues. The V gene end was trimmed by 5 bases and the J gene end by 11 bases; junction bases not matched to a gene: 12. The V gene's germline CDR1 is GTSNPN and CDR2 SVGIG (reference sequence). The DNA of the CDR3 is TGTGCCTGGGCGCCGGGACAGGGAATTTATGCTTTCTTT. This encodes CAWAPGQGIYAFF.

This chain joins TRBV4-2 and TRBJ2-7; the D call may be TRBD1 or TRBD2 (6 bases each). V was cut by 2 bases and J by 0 bases, with 14 bases left in between. Germline CDR1 and CDR2: LGHNA and YNFKEQ. The length of the CDR3 is 16 residues. The CDR3 DNA reads TGTGCCAGCAGCCAAAGGGGGGACGAAAGCTCCTACGAGCAGTACTTC. Encoded protein: CASSQRGDESSYEQYF.

This chain links TRBV20-1 with TRBJ1-6, with D possibly matching TRBD1 (5 bases). CDR1 DFQATT and CDR2 SNEGSKA come from the germline V gene (reference sequence). V was shortened by 6 bases and J by 10 bases, with 16 bases between the two germline ends. The CDR3 totals 13 residues. The CDR3 spells CSAWGTNGSPLHF. CDR3 bases: TGCAGTGCCTGGGGGACCAACGGATCACCCCTCCACTTT.

This chain connects TRBV20-1 to TRBJ1-2; TRBD1 agrees at 7 bases. Germline trimming cut 6 bases from V and 4 bases from J; bases unmatched to any gene: 11. CDR1 and CDR2 from the germline V gene are DFQATT and SNEGSKA (reference sequence). The CDR3 extends over 14 amino acids. The CDR3 DNA sequence: TGCAGTGCCAACCGGGACAGAGCTTTCTATGGCTACACCTTC. This translates into CSANRDRAFYGYTF.

The rearrangement uses TRBV5-1 and TRBJ2-7; the match to TRBD2 covers 15 bases. Germline V gene data show CDR1 as SGHRS and CDR2 as YFSETQ. J gave up 5 bases and V 4 bases, and 10 bases lay outside the gene matches. This CDR3 region has 17 residues. As DNA, the CDR3 is TGCGCCAGCAGCACAGTCGGACTAGCGGGAGGGCGCCACGAGCAGTACTTC. Amino acid sequence: CASSTVGLAGGRHEQYF.

Only a few counts were recorded for this clonotype. This rearrangement joins TRBV12-3 or TRBV12-4 to TRBJ2-7; 10 nucleotides match TRBD2. CDR3 length: 15 residues. V shed 3 bases and J 9 bases; nucleotides not matched to a gene: 11. In DNA, the CDR3 is TGTGCCAGCAGTTTTCTATCTAGCGGGAGAAGGGGGCAGTACTTC. Encoded protein: CASSFLSSGRRGQYF.

This clonotype appeared a few times. The chain recombines TRBV6-1 with TRBJ2-1, with D possibly called TRBD1 or TRBD2 (5 bases each). The CDR3 runs to 18 residues. With 2 bases removed from V and 0 bases from J, the gap between germline ends came to 17 bases. Germline lookup yields CDR1 MNHNS and CDR2 SASEGT. CDR3 coding DNA: TGTGCCAGCAGTGAATATGGTCCGAGGGGCGGCTCCTACAATGAGCAGTTCTTC. Residues: CASSEYGPRGGSYNEQFF.

This clonotype was counted a few times. A read error may account for a junction end that differs from germline. The chain carries TRBV24-1 and TRBJ2-2, with D perhaps TRBD2 (6 bases). This CDR3 spans 15 amino acids. Germline CDR1 reads KGHDR; CDR2 reads SFDVKD. In DNA, the CDR3 is TGTGCCACCAGTGATTGGCGGCGGGGAGCTGGGGGGCTGTTTTTT. It encodes CATSDWRRGAGGLFF.

DNA of the CDR3: TGTGCCAGCAGTTCGCGACTAGCGGGAAAAGGGGAGCTGTTTTTT. Translated: CASSSRLAGKGELFF. The chain carries TRBV27 and TRBJ2-2; TRBD2 matches 11 bases. Germline assignment: CDR1 MNHEY and CDR2 SMNVEV (reference sequence). The J segment lost 8 bases and the V segment lost 4 bases, leaving 6 bases of the junction unmatched. This CDR3 has 15 residues.

This clonotype occurred a few times. The gene calls are TRBV5-1 and TRBJ1-2, with 8 bases aligning to TRBD1. The trim removed 3 bases at V and 3 bases at J, leaving 7 bases unmatched. The CDR3 consists of 15 residues. CDR1 is SGHRS, CDR2 YFSETQ, per germline. This CDR3 is CASSSGQGSYYGYTF. The CDR3 nucleotides are TGCGCCAGCAGCTCCGGACAGGGAAGCTACTATGGCTACACCTTC.

This clonotype was detected only a few times. This CDR3 is CASRRDAASYEQYF. The CDR3, as DNA: TGTGCCAGCAGACGGGACGCGGCATCCTACGAGCAGTACTTC. The rearrangement links TRBV27 to TRBJ2-7; TRBD1 or TRBD2 may be the D gene (5 bases each). Trimming pared 6 bases from V and 1 base from J, leaving 13 bases between. This CDR3 has 14 amino acids. Germline lookup yields CDR1 MNHEY and CDR2 SMNVEV (reference sequence).

This chain connects TRBV19 to TRBJ2-4, with D possibly TRBD1 on 5 matching bases. V lost 3 bases to trimming and J lost 4 bases, with 7 bases between them. The germline V gene encodes CDR1 LNHDA and CDR2 SQIVND (reference sequence). This CDR3 region has 13 residues. The CDR3 DNA reads as TGTGCCAGTAGTATTAGGGGTAAAAACATTCAGTACTTC. This codes for CASSIRGKNIQYF. The whole variable domain, filled in from reference TRBV19 and TRBJ2-4, reads DGGITQSPKYLFRKEGQNVTLSCEQNLNHDAMYWYRQDPGQGLRLIYYSQIVNDFQKGDIAEGYSVSREKKESFPLTVTSAQKNPTAFYLCASSIRGKNIQYFGAGTRLSVL.

This clonotype came up a few times. The V and J genes are TRBV28 and TRBJ2-7, with a weak D call TRBD1 (6 bases). The CDR3 spans 15 residues. CDR1 MDHEN and CDR2 SYDVKM come from the germline V gene. V lost 7 bases and J 6 bases, leaving 22 bases between the germline ends. This chain's CDR3 is CASILIPIQGREQYF. CDR3 in DNA: TGTGCCAGCATTCTAATACCAATCCAGGGGCGCGAGCAGTACTTC.

This clonotype was seen only a few times. The chain employs TRBV5-1 and TRBJ2-7; D ambiguous. The V end was cut by 1 base, the J end by 6 bases, with 14 bases between. The length of the CDR3 is 14 residues. The germline CDR1 and CDR2 sequences are SGHRS and YFSETQ. This chain's CDR3 is CASSLMGFRVEQYF. The CDR3, as DNA: TGCGCCAGCAGCTTGATGGGATTTCGGGTCGAGCAGTACTTC.

This chain joins TRBV28 and TRBJ2-7, with TRBD1 matching 8 bases. Trimming took 5 bases from V and 3 from J; bases not matched to a gene: 9. The CDR3 runs to 15 residues. Germline values: CDR1 MDHEN, CDR2 SYDVKM. In DNA form, the CDR3 reads TGTGCCAGCAGTGCTTTGGGACAGGTTCACTACGAGCAGTACTTC. Amino acids: CASSALGQVHYEQYF.

The chain uses TRBV20-1 and TRBJ1-6; TRBD1 is a possible D gene (5 bases). V dropped 0 bases and J dropped 1 base, with 16 bases sitting between them. Germline V gene lookup returns CDR1 DFQATT and CDR2 SNEGSKA (reference sequence). CDR3 length: 18 residues. The CDR3 sequence is CSARDSRGSGSYNSPLHF. The CDR3 DNA reads TGCAGTGCTAGAGATAGTCGGGGGTCAGGGTCCTATAATTCACCCCTCCACTTT.

The chain uses TRBV2 and TRBJ2-1; TRBD2 is a possible D gene (6 bases). Germline V gives CDR1 SNHLY, CDR2 FYNNEI. V shed 6 bases and J shed 8 bases, with 23 bases lying between them. This CDR3 has 16 amino acids. The CDR3 sequence: CASRFPGLPPVDEQFF. CDR3 bases: TGTGCCAGCAGATTCCCGGGACTCCCACCGGTCGATGAGCAGTTCTTC.

This clonotype was detected only a few times. The genes are TRBV12-3 or TRBV12-4 and TRBJ1-1; D may be TRBD1 (5 bases). CDR3 length: 15 amino acids. V gave up 5 bases and J gave up 6 bases, with 19 bases separating them. The CDR3 DNA reads TGTGCCAGCAGTCGCTCACTCGACAGTCGGTCTGAAGCTTTCTTT. Its translation: CASSRSLDSRSEAFF.

This clonotype was recorded a few times. The chain has TRBV27 and TRBJ2-7; 11 bases map to TRBD2. Germline values: CDR1 MNHEY, CDR2 SMNVEV (reference sequence). V was clipped by 6 bases and J by 2 bases; unmatched bases: 6. This CDR3 region has 15 residues. The CDR3 DNA reads as TGTGCCAGCAGACAGGGGACTAGCGGAACCTACGAGCAGTACTTC. Amino acid sequence: CASRQGTSGTYEQYF.